This TCR beta chain stems from a study of read filtering for tumor transcriptome and immune sequencing. As for the study in general: R-ISS stage counts were under 10 for I, roughly 16 for II, 7 for III.

Worth noting for this clonotype: Its specificity is not known.

Points from the study as a whole: Approximately 87% of IR-seq clonotypes had a single read, yet these held roughly 3.8% of reads.

Molecular barcoded adaptors covering alpha/delta and beta/gamma chains were used on 400 ng RNA. TCRdb analysed the reads with MiXCR anew, one entry per CDR3 protein. Among 65,000 or so distinct CDR3 sequences, 15% to 20% were seen once, and the ten largest hold 9.5% to 13%. The sample comprised a population of CD138-negative cells sorted from bone marrow. This TCR was recovered from a donor aged 40 or over with multiple myeloma.

The CDR3 reads CAISESPSRVGSAYNEQFF. The CDR3 region has the DNA TGTGCCATCAGTGAGTCCCCCTCCAGGGTGGGGTCGGCCTACAATGAGCAGTTCTTC. The chain couples TRBV10-3 to TRBJ2-1, with D possibly TRBD1 on 5 matching bases. CDR3 length equals 19 residues. Germline values: CDR1 ENHRY, CDR2 SYGVKD. Trimming removed 0 bases at V and 2 bases at J, with 20 bases between.